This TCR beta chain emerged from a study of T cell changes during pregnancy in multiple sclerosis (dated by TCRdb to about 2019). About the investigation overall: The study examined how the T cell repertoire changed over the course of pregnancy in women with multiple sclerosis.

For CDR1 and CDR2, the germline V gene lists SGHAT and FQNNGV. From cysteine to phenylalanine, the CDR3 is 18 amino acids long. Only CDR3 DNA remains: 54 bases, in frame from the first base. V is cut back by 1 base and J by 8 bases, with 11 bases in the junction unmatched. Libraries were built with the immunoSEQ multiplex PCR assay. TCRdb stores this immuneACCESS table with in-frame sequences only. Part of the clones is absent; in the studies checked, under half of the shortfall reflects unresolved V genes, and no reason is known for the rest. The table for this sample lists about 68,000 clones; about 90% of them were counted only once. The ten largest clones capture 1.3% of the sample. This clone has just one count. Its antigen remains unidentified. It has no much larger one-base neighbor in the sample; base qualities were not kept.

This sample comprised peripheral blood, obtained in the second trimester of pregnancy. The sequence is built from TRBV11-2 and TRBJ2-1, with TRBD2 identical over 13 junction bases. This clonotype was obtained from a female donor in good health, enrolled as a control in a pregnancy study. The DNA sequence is TGTGCCAGCAGCTTAGGCCCTGGGGGGACTAGCGGGAAATATGAGCAGTTCTTC. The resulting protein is CASSLGPGGTSGKYEQFF.